This TCR beta chain appears in the sequencing data of a study of OX40 agonist ivuxolimab in advanced cancers. Sequencing used immunoSEQ multiplex PCR; TCRdb keeps in-frame clones, though not all of them. Of under 50,000 clones listed, over 70% are singletons. Only a few counts were recorded for this clone. The origin of this receptor is an adult with an advanced solid tumor such as melanoma, head and neck, liver or kidney cancer. Material: CD4+ or CD8+ T cells sorted from blood, obtained in a trial of the OX40 agonist ivuxolimab.

CDR3: CASRIPGQKHQPQHF. In DNA form, the CDR3 reads TGTGCCAGCAGGATCCCAGGGCAGAAGCATCAGCCCCAGCATTTT. The chain links TRBV28 to TRBJ1-5; a possible D gene is TRBD1 (5 bases). V lost 6 bases to trimming and J lost 5 bases, with 17 bases between them. Germline lookup yields CDR1 MDHEN and CDR2 SYDVKM. The CDR3 contains 15 residues.